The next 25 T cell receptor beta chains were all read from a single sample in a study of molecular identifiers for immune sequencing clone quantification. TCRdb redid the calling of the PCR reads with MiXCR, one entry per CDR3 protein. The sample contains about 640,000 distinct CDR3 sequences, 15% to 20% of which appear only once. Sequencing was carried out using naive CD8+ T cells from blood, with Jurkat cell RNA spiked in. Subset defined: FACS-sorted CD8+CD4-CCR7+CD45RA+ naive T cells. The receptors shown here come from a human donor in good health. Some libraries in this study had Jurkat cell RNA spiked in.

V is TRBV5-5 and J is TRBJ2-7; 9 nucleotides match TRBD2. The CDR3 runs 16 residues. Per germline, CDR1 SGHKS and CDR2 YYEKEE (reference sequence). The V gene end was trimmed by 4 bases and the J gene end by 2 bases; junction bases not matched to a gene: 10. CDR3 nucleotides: TGTGCCAGCAGCGGGTCTGCGGGAGGGCCGGCCTACGAGCAGTACTTC. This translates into CASSGSAGGPAYEQYF.

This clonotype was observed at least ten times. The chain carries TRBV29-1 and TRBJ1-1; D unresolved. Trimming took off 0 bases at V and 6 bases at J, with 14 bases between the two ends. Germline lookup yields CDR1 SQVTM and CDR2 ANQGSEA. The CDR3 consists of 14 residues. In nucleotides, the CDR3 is TGCAGCGTTGAAGAAGTCGGGGTTACGGCTGAAGCTTTCTTT. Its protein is CSVEEVGVTAEAFF.

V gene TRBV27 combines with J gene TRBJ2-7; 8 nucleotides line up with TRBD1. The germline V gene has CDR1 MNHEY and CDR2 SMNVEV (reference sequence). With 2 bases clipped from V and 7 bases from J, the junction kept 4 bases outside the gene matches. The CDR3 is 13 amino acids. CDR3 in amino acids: CASSLVRGQEQYF. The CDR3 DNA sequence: TGTGCCAGCAGTTTAGTCAGGGGGCAAGAGCAGTACTTC.

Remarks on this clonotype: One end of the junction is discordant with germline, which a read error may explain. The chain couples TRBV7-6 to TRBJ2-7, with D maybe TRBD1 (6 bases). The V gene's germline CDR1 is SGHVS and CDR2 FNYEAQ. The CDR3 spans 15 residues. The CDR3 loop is CVSSFTNQGPYEQYF. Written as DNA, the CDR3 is TGTGTCAGCAGCTTTACCAACCAGGGGCCCTACGAGCAGTACTTC.

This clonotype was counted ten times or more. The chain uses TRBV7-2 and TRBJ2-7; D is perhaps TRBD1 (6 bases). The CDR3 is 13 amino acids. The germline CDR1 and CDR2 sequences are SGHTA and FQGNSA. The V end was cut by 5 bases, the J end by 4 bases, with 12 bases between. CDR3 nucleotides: TGTGCCAGCAGCGCCCGGACAGATTACGAGCAGTACTTC. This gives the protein CASSARTDYEQYF.

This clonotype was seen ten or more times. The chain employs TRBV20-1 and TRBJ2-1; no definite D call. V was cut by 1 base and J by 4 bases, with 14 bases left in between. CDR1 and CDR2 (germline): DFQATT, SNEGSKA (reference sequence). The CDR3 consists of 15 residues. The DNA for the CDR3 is TGCAGTGCTAGAGTGGTTGCCAGCGTTTACAATGAGCAGTTCTTC. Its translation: CSARVVASVYNEQFF.

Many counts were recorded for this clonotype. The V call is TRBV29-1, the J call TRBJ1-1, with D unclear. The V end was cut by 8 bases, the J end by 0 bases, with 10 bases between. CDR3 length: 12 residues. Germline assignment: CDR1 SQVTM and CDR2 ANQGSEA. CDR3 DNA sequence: TGCAGCTGCTCCGGATTGAACACTGAAGCTTTCTTT. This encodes CSCSGLNTEAFF.

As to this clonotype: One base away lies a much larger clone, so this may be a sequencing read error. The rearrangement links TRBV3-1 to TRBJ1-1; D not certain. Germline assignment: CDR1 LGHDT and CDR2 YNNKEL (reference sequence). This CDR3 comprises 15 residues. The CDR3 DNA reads TGTGCCAGCGGCCAGGAACATCGGCCGAACACTGAAGCTTTCTTT. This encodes CASGQEHRPNTEAFF.

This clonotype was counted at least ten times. In nucleotides, the CDR3 is TGTGCCAGTAGTATTATCGGGGGCCAAGAGACCCAGTACTTC. Its protein is CASSIIGGQETQYF. This chain joins TRBV19 and TRBJ2-5; possible D gene TRBD2, 6 bases. V was shortened by 3 bases and J by 1 base, with 9 bases between the two germline ends. The CDR3 sequence is 14 residues long. In germline, CDR1 is LNHDA, CDR2 SQIVND (reference sequence).

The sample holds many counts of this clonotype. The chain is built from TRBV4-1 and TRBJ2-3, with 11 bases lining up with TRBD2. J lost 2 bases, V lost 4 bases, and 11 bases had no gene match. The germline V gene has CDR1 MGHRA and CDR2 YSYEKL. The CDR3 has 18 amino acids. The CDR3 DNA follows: TGCGCCAGCAGCCTCTACGCCGGGACTAGCGGAAACACAGATACGCAGTATTTT. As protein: CASSLYAGTSGNTDTQYF.

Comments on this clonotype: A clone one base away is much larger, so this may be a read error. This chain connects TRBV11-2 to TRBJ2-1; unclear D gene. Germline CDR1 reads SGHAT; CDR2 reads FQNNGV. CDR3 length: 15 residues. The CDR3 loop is CTSSLLVSSYNEQFF. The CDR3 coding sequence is TGTACCAGCAGCCTATTGGTGAGCTCCTACAATGAGCAGTTCTTC.

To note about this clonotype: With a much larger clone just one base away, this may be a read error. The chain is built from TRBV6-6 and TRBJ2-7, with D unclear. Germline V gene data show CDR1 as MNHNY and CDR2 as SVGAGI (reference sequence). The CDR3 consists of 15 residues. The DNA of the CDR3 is TGTGCCAGCAGCCCACCGGGCCCGGCCCAATACGAGCAGTGCTTC. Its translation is CASSPPGPAQYEQCF.

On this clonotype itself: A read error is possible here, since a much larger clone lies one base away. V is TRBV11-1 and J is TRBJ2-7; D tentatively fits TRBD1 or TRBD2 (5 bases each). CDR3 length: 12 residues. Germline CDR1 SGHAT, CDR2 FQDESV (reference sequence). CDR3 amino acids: CASSLSRDERYF. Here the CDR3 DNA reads TGTGCCAGCAGCTTAAGCAGGGACGAGCGGTACTTC.

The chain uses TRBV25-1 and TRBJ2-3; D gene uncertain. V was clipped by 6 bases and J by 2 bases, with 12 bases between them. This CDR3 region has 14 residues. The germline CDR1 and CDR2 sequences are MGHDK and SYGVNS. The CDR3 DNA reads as TGTGCCAGCAGGGGCCAGCAGATCACAGATACGCAGTATTTT. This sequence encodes CASRGQQITDTQYF.

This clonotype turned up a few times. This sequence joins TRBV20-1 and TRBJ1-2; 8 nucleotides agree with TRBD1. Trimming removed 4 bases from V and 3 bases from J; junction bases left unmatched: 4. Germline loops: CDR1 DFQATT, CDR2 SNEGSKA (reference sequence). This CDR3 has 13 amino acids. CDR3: CSAKDRAHYGYTF. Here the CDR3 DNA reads TGCAGTGCTAAGGACAGGGCGCACTATGGCTACACCTTC.

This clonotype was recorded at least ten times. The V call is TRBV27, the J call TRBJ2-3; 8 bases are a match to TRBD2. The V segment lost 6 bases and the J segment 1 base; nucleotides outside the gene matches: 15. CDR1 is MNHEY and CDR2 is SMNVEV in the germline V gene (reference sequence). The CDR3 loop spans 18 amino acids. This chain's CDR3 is CASRTGLGGHMGTDTQYF. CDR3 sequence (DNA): TGTGCCAGCAGAACGGGACTAGGAGGCCATATGGGCACAGATACGCAGTATTTT.

The CDR3 spells CAWSGGDTIRYEQYF. The CDR3 DNA reads as TGTGCCTGGAGCGGCGGGGACACAATTCGCTACGAGCAGTACTTC. The chain couples TRBV30 to TRBJ2-7; possibly TRBD1 or TRBD2 for D (6 bases each). CDR3 length equals 15 residues. Trimming removed 3 bases from V and 3 bases from J, with 18 bases in between. Germline V CDR1 and CDR2: GTSNPN, SVGIG (reference sequence).

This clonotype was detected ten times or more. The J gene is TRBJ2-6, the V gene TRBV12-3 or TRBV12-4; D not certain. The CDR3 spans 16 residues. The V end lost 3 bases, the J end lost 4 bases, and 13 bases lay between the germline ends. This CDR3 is CASSLFSWWGANVLTF. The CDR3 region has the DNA TGTGCCAGCAGTTTGTTTTCGTGGTGGGGGGCCAACGTCCTGACTTTC.

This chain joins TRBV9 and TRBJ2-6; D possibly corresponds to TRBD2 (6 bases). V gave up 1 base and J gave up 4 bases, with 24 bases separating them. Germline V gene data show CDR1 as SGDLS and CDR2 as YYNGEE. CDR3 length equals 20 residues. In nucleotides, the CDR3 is TGTGCCAGCAGCGTACCCGGCCGGGGGACGGCCTTAAGGGGGGCCAACGTCCTGACTTTC. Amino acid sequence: CASSVPGRGTALRGANVLTF.

CDR3 bases: TGTGCCAGCAGCTTAGACCTCGCGGGCGGGGGTTACAATGAGCAGTTCTTC. Its translation: CASSLDLAGGGYNEQFF. This chain joins TRBV7-9 and TRBJ2-1, with 7 bases that match TRBD2. Germline loops: CDR1 SEHNR, CDR2 FQNEAQ (reference sequence). The CDR3 spans 17 residues. Trimming at V came to 1 base and at J to 4 bases, leaving 10 bases not matched to a gene.

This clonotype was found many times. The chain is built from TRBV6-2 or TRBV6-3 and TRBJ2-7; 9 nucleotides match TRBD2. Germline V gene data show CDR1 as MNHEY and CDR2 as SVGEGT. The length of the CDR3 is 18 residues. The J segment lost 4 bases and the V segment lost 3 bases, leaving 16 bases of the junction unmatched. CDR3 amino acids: CASSYGTILAGVSYEQYF. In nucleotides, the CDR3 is TGTGCCAGCAGTTATGGGACGATCTTAGCGGGAGTGAGTTACGAGCAGTACTTC.

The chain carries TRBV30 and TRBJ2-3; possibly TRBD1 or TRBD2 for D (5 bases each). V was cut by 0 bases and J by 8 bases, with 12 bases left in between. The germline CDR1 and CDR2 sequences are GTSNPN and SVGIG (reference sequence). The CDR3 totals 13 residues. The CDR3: CAWSVGPGGTQYF. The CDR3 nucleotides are TGTGCCTGGAGTGTAGGGCCTGGGGGTACGCAGTATTTT.

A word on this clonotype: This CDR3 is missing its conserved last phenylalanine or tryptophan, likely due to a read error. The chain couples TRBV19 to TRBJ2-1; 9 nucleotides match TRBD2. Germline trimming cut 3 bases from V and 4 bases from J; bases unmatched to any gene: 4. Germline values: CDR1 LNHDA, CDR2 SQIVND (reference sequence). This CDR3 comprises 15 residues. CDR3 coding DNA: TGTGCCAGTAGTATGACTAGCGGACCGTACAATGAGCAGTTCTCC. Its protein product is CASSMTSGPYNEQFS.

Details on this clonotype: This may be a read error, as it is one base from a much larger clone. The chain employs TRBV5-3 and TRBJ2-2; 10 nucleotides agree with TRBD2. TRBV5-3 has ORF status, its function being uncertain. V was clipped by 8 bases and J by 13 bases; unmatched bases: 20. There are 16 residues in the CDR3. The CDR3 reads CASSHIMGLAREGLFF. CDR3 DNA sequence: TGTGCCAGCAGCCACATAATGGGACTAGCGCGAGAGGGGCTGTTTTTT.

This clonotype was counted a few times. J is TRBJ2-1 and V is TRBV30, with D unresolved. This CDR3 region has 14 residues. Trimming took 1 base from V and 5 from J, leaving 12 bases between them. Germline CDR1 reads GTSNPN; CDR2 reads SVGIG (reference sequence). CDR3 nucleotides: TGTGCCTGGAGTGGGGTCCGGAGAGACAATGAGCAGTTCTTC. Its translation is CAWSGVRRDNEQFF.